The 24 T cell receptor beta chains presented below share a single source sample, sequenced in a study of neurological immune-mediated disorders. Via MiXCR, TCRdb re-called the 5' RACE reads, giving one row per CDR3 protein. The table lists fewer than 45,000 distinct CDR3 sequences, about 2.5% of them singletons. The sequenced sample was PBMCs. Receptors originate from a man between 25 and 39 years old with multiple sclerosis.

This clonotype was counted at least ten times. The chain couples TRBV7-9 to TRBJ2-2; 8 bases match TRBD1. V was pared by 1 base and J by 2 bases, with 15 bases of the junction left unmatched. Germline values: CDR1 SEHNR, CDR2 FQNEAQ (reference sequence). The CDR3 consists of 20 residues. The CDR3 sequence: CASSLVLPRTGMFNTGELFF. CDR3 sequence (DNA): TGTGCCAGCAGCTTAGTCCTCCCGAGGACAGGGATGTTCAACACCGGGGAGCTGTTTTTT.

This clonotype has a count of ten or more. The rearrangement joins TRBV28 to TRBJ1-2; maybe TRBD1 (6 bases). The CDR3 sequence is 14 residues long. Germline values: CDR1 MDHEN, CDR2 SYDVKM. Trimming shortened V by 3 bases and J by 4 bases, and 12 bases separated the two germline ends. CDR3: CASSLSGQFYGYTF. The CDR3 DNA reads TGTGCCAGCAGTTTGAGCGGACAGTTCTATGGCTACACCTTC.

The chain joins TRBV24-1 to TRBJ1-3; 8 bases are a match to TRBD1. CDR1 and CDR2 (germline): KGHDR, SFDVKD. The CDR3 has 16 residues. V was clipped by 7 bases and J by 0 bases; unmatched bases: 7. CDR3 DNA sequence: TGTGCCACCAGCGCTTCGACAGGGGACTCTGGAAACACCATATATTTT. Its translation is CATSASTGDSGNTIYF.

This clonotype has at least ten counts. The genes are TRBV20-1 and TRBJ1-5; D possibly corresponds to TRBD1 (5 bases). Germline CDR1 reads DFQATT; CDR2 reads SNEGSKA (reference sequence). V was cut by 4 bases and J by 12 bases, with 19 bases left in between. This CDR3 is built from 13 residues. The chain's CDR3 is CSAKGSPSGGQHF. In DNA form, the CDR3 reads TGCAGTGCTAAGGGGTCCCCCAGCGGCGGCCAGCATTTT.

This clonotype has a count of ten or more. CDR3 residues: CATSRDSTGSRDEQFF. CDR3 in DNA: TGTGCCACCAGCAGAGATTCGACGGGTTCGAGGGATGAGCAGTTCTTC. V gene TRBV15 combines with J gene TRBJ2-1; a possible D gene is TRBD2 (5 bases). The length of the CDR3 is 16 residues. Germline V gene data show CDR1 as LNHNV and CDR2 as YYDKDF (reference sequence). V lost 0 bases and J 8 bases, leaving 17 bases between the germline ends.

This clonotype was observed at least ten times. The chain uses TRBV20-1 and TRBJ1-2; maybe TRBD1 (6 bases). The germline V gene encodes CDR1 DFQATT and CDR2 SNEGSKA (reference sequence). Between the trimmed V and J ends, which lost 3 bases and 2 bases, there was a span of 7 bases. The CDR3 has 12 residues. This chain's CDR3 is CSASTGNYGYTF. In DNA form, the CDR3 reads TGCAGTGCTAGTACAGGGAACTATGGCTACACCTTC.

This clonotype was detected ten times or more. The rearrangement links TRBV12-3 or TRBV12-4 to TRBJ1-1, with a possible D match to TRBD1 (6 bases). The CDR3 loop spans 14 amino acids. Between the trimmed V and J ends, which lost 8 bases and 0 bases, there was a span of 13 bases. CDR3 sequence: CASLLGAVNTEAFF. CDR3 nucleotides: TGTGCCAGCCTCCTGGGGGCCGTGAACACTGAAGCTTTCTTT.

By share, this clonotype counts as large. This rearrangement joins TRBV27 to TRBJ2-5; 10 nucleotides line up with TRBD2. Germline CDR1 is MNHEY and CDR2 is SMNVEV (reference sequence). Trimming at V came to 8 bases and at J to 4 bases, leaving 7 bases not matched to a gene. The CDR3 length is 14 residues. The CDR3 protein is CASRPAGGPETQYF. For the CDR3, the DNA is TGTGCCAGCCGTCCAGCGGGAGGGCCAGAGACCCAGTACTTC.

This clonotype was observed many times. The V and J genes are TRBV9 and TRBJ2-3; TRBD1 is a possible D gene (5 bases). Germline CDR1 is SGDLS and CDR2 is YYNGEE. Trimming pared 0 bases from V and 5 bases from J, leaving 13 bases between. The CDR3 is made up of 15 amino acids. CDR3 sequence (DNA): TGTGCCAGCAGCGTAGAGCAGGGTATCGGAGATACGCAGTATTTT. The encoded protein is CASSVEQGIGDTQYF.

This clonotype has at least ten counts. The V gene is TRBV7-2, the J gene TRBJ2-1, with no clear D. Germline V gene sequence: CDR1 SGHTA, CDR2 FQGNSA. Trimming took off 1 base at V and 2 bases at J, with 9 bases between the two ends. CDR3 length equals 15 residues. The CDR3 DNA reads TGTGCCAGCAGCTTAGGGTTTGGGCCCTACAATGAGCAGTTCTTC. Encoded protein: CASSLGFGPYNEQFF.

This clonotype was seen many times. The chain is built from TRBV20-1 and TRBJ2-7; D is undetermined. Germline CDR1 is DFQATT and CDR2 is SNEGSKA (reference sequence). The length of the CDR3 is 11 residues. Trimming left V 4 bases short and J 3 bases short, with 7 bases between. The chain's CDR3 is CSATGDYEQYF. CDR3 nucleotides: TGCAGTGCTACTGGCGACTACGAGCAGTACTTC.

In its sample, this clonotype was seen many times. This chain joins TRBV12-3 or TRBV12-4 and TRBJ2-7; 7 bases line up with TRBD1. V lost 6 bases and J lost 1; bases outside the gene matches: 21. The CDR3 has 19 amino acids. The CDR3 bases are TGTGCCAGCAGCCTTTCGTTAGGAAGCTCGGGACAGATTTCCTACGAGCAGTACTTC. Its translation is CASSLSLGSSGQISYEQYF.

This clonotype occurred many times. The gene calls are TRBV6-6 and TRBJ2-5, with a weak D call TRBD2 (7 bases). V lost 2 bases and J 2 bases, leaving 12 bases between the germline ends. The CDR3 runs 15 residues. Germline loops: CDR1 MNHNY, CDR2 SVGAGI (reference sequence). The CDR3 loop reads CASSYGGAGQETQYF. In nucleotides, the CDR3 is TGTGCCAGCAGTTACGGGGGGGCCGGGCAAGAGACCCAGTACTTC.

This clonotype was recorded at least ten times. The rearrangement uses TRBV7-2 and TRBJ2-1, with unresolved D. The V end was cut by 0 bases, the J end by 5 bases, with 2 bases between. The CDR3 contains 12 residues. The V gene's germline CDR1 is SGHTA and CDR2 FQGNSA. The CDR3 DNA reads as TGTGCCAGCAGCTTAGCAGACAATGAGCAGTTCTTC. This encodes CASSLADNEQFF.

At least ten counts were recorded for this clonotype. The rearrangement joins TRBV14 to TRBJ2-7, with 9 bases fitting TRBD1. There are 14 residues in the CDR3. Germline loops: CDR1 SGHDN, CDR2 FVKESK. The V segment lost 3 bases and the J segment 3 bases; nucleotides outside the gene matches: 3. CDR3 loop: CASSQGQGDYEQYF. CDR3 coding DNA: TGTGCCAGCAGCCAGGGACAGGGAGACTACGAGCAGTACTTC.

This clonotype has a count of ten or more. The chain carries TRBV5-5 and TRBJ2-2; D is uncertain. Germline CDR1 and CDR2: SGHKS and YYEKEE (reference sequence). The CDR3 sequence is 14 residues long. V was trimmed by 2 bases and J by 5 bases, leaving 10 bases between them. CDR3 amino acids: CASSFITWTGELFF. CDR3 DNA sequence: TGTGCCAGCAGCTTCATAACATGGACCGGGGAGCTGTTTTTT.

This clonotype is medium-sized within its sample. The chain is built from TRBV5-1 and TRBJ1-1; weak D call: TRBD1 (6 bases). The CDR3 has 14 residues. Per the germline V gene, CDR1 is SGHRS and CDR2 is YFSETQ. V gave up 3 bases and J gave up 1 base, with 10 bases separating them. The CDR3 sequence: CASSSGQPNTEAFF. The CDR3 DNA follows: TGCGCCAGCAGCTCGGGACAACCGAACACTGAAGCTTTCTTT. Full variable domain (missing parts from reference TRBV5-1 and TRBJ1-1): KAGVTQTPRYLIKTRGQQVTLSCSPISGHRSVSWYQQTPGQGLQFLFEYFSETQRNKGNFPGRFSGRQFSNSRSEMNVSTLELGDSALYLCASSSGQPNTEAFFGQGTRLTVV.

This clonotype was recorded many times. The gene calls are TRBV6-5 and TRBJ2-6; tentatively, D is TRBD1 (6 bases). CDR3 length: 17 residues. CDR1 MNHEY and CDR2 SVGAGI come from the germline V gene. The V end was cut by 0 bases, the J end by 0 bases, with 9 bases between. The CDR3 nucleotides are TGTGCCAGCAGTTACTCGGGGGCGAGCTCTGGGGCCAACGTCCTGACTTTC. This gives the protein CASSYSGASSGANVLTF.

This clonotype occurred many times. This chain uses TRBV5-1 with TRBJ2-2; D not resolved. Germline V lookup: CDR1 SGHRS, CDR2 YFSETQ. V lost 3 bases and J lost 4, with 10 bases in between. CDR3 length: 14 amino acids. This chain's CDR3 is CASSSPVATGELFF. CDR3 sequence (DNA): TGCGCCAGCAGCTCCCCGGTGGCCACCGGGGAGCTGTTTTTT.

At least ten counts were recorded for this clonotype. As DNA, the CDR3 is TGTGCCAGCCGCGGGGGGTACGGGACCCAGTACTTC. Residues: CASRGGYGTQYF. This chain connects TRBV6-5 to TRBJ2-5; 8 bases match TRBD2. Germline values: CDR1 MNHEY, CDR2 SVGAGI. V lost 8 bases to trimming and J lost 7 bases; unmatched junction nucleotides: 6. This CDR3 contains 12 residues.

This clonotype was seen repeatedly, ten times or more. This chain connects TRBV7-6 to TRBJ2-7; tentatively, D is TRBD1 or TRBD2 (5 bases each). Germline CDR1 and CDR2: SGHVS and FNYEAQ. The V end lost 1 base, the J end lost 1 base, and 11 bases lay between the germline ends. CDR3 length: 15 residues. Here the CDR3 DNA reads TGTGCCAGCAGCTTAGAAACCGGGGCATCCTACGAGCAGTACTTC. Amino acids: CASSLETGASYEQYF. Looking up the rest from reference TRBV7-6 and TRBJ2-7 gives the full variable domain: GAGVSQSPRYKVTKRGQDVALRCDPISGHVSLYWYRQALGQGPEFLTYFNYEAQQDKSGLPNDRFSAERPEGSISTLTIQRTEQRDSAMYRCASSLETGASYEQYFGPGTRLTVT.

This clonotype was recorded many times. The chain carries TRBV7-7 and TRBJ2-2; D remains ambiguous. This CDR3 comprises 13 residues. Trimming took off 10 bases at V and 3 bases at J, with 12 bases between the two ends. CDR1 SSHAT and CDR2 FNYEAQ come from the germline V gene (reference sequence). CDR3: CATLGSDTGELFF. In DNA, the CDR3 is TGTGCCACTCTTGGAAGTGACACCGGGGAGCTGTTTTTT.

There are many counts of this clonotype. This chain uses TRBV20-1 with TRBJ1-1; possibly TRBD1 for D (5 bases). The CDR3 totals 14 residues. Germline V lookup: CDR1 DFQATT, CDR2 SNEGSKA (reference sequence). V was trimmed by 4 bases and J by 1 base, leaving 13 bases between them. CDR3 sequence (DNA): TGCAGTGCTACCCCCCGGGGGTGGAACACTGAAGCTTTCTTT. It specifies CSATPRGWNTEAFF.

This clonotype was seen many times. This sequence joins TRBV10-3 and TRBJ2-1; the match to TRBD1 covers 10 bases. Germline CDR1 is ENHRY and CDR2 is SYGVKD. The CDR3 spans 13 residues. DNA for the CDR3: TGTGCGCTAGGGGGACAGGGGTCGGATGAGCAGTTCTTC. It yields the protein CALGGQGSDEQFF.